This TCR beta chain was captured by sequencing in a study of technical replicates of blood from four donors. CDR1 MNHEY and CDR2 SMNVEV come from the germline V gene (reference sequence). Trimming removed 9 bases at V and 6 bases at J, with 14 bases between. The CDR3 has 12 residues. Sequencing used immunoSEQ multiplex PCR; TCRdb keeps in-frame clones, though not all of them. There are some 11,000 clones in the sample; 90% to 95% occur only once, and 6% to 9.5% lies in the top ten. The sequenced sample was PBMCs. The source is a human donor in good health. The chain carries TRBV27 and TRBJ1-2; D is possibly TRBD1 (6 bases). Written as DNA, the CDR3 is TGTGCCAGGAGCCTGGGGGCCCATGGCTACACCTTC. Translation: CARSLGAHGYTF.